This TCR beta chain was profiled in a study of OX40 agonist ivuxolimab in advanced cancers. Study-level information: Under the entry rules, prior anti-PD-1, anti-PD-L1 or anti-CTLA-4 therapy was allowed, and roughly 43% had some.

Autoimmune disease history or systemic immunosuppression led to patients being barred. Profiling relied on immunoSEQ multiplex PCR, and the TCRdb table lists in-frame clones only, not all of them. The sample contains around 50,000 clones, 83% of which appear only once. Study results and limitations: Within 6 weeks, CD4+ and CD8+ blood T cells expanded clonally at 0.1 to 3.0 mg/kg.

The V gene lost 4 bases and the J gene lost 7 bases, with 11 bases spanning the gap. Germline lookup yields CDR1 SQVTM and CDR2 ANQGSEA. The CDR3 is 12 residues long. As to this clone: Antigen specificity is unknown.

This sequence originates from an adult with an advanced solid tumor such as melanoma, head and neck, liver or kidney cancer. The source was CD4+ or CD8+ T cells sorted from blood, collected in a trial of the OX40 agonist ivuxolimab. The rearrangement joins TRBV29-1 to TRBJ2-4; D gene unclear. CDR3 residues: CSVVATANIQYF. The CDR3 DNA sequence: TGCAGCGTTGTTGCGACCGCTAACATTCAGTACTTC.